These 13 T cell receptor beta chains came from one sample sequenced in a study of early T cells in non-severe SARS-CoV-2 infection. TCRdb passed the 5' RACE reads through MiXCR, listing each CDR3 protein once. The table lists tens of thousands of distinct CDR3 sequences, 5.4% of them singletons, with approximately 5.4% in the top ten. Sequencing used whole blood, obtained at baseline. These receptors originate from an adult who was a healthcare worker with PCR-confirmed SARS-CoV-2 infection or an uninfected control (not recorded which).

Many counts were recorded for this clonotype. This sequence joins TRBV29-1 and TRBJ1-4, with D tentatively TRBD1 (5 bases). The V end lost 5 bases, the J end lost 4 bases, and 14 bases lay between the germline ends. The CDR3 has 14 residues. The germline CDR1 and CDR2 sequences are SQVTM and ANQGSEA. CDR3 protein: CSVTAGTDNEKLFF. The CDR3 DNA sequence: TGCAGCGTTACGGCCGGGACGGATAATGAAAAACTGTTTTTT.

This clonotype has just a few counts. The V and J genes are TRBV11-2 and TRBJ2-2; D perhaps matches TRBD2 (6 bases). Trimming removed 3 bases at V and 1 base at J, with 18 bases between. The CDR3 spans 18 residues. Per the germline V gene, CDR1 is SGHAT and CDR2 is FQNNGV. CDR3 in DNA: TGTGCCAGCAGCTTCAGAAGGTTAGCGGTCGGGAACACCGGGGAGCTGTTTTTT. Encoded protein: CASSFRRLAVGNTGELFF.

This clonotype showed up many times. J is TRBJ1-4 and V is TRBV28, with D unresolved. V was cut by 6 bases and J by 4 bases, with 15 bases left in between. There are 15 residues in the CDR3. Per germline, CDR1 MDHEN and CDR2 SYDVKM. Written as DNA, the CDR3 is TGTGCCAGCAGCCCGTCGTGGGGTGTTAATGAAAAACTGTTTTTT. It specifies CASSPSWGVNEKLFF.

This clonotype was counted between two and nine times. The J gene is TRBJ2-3, the V gene TRBV6-1; 10 bases are a match to TRBD2. This CDR3 has 15 residues. Germline V CDR1 and CDR2: MNHNS, SASEGT. The V and J ends lost 2 bases and 4 bases, in that order; junction bases with no gene match: 3. CDR3 in DNA: TGTGCCAGCAGTGAAACTAGCGGGACCCCAGATACGCAGTATTTT. It codes for CASSETSGTPDTQYF.

The rearrangement uses TRBV7-6 and TRBJ2-1; 14 nucleotides align to TRBD2. The CDR3 totals 17 residues. With 0 bases clipped from V and 7 bases from J, the junction kept 5 bases outside the gene matches. Germline assignment: CDR1 SGHVS and CDR2 FNYEAQ. CDR3 nucleotides: TGTGCCAGCAGCTTAGCGGGAGGACTAGCGGGAGGAAATGAGCAGTTCTTC. It yields the protein CASSLAGGLAGGNEQFF.

This clonotype was seen ten or more times. The chain uses TRBV12-3 or TRBV12-4 and TRBJ1-5; 8 nucleotides match TRBD1. V was clipped by 6 bases and J by 2 bases; unmatched bases: 3. This CDR3 comprises 14 residues. The CDR3 here is CASRETGGNQPQHF. The CDR3 DNA reads TGTGCCAGCAGGGAGACAGGGGGCAATCAGCCCCAGCATTTT.

In its sample, this clonotype was seen a few times. The chain has TRBV4-1 and TRBJ2-1; 9 nucleotides agree with TRBD2. The J segment lost 8 bases and the V segment lost 1 base, leaving 6 bases of the junction unmatched. The CDR3 length is 15 residues. CDR1 is MGHRA and CDR2 is YSYEKL in the germline V gene. In DNA, the CDR3 is TGCGCCAGCAGCCAAGCACCGGGACTAGCCTATGAGCAGTTCTTC. Encoded protein: CASSQAPGLAYEQFF.

This clonotype was seen many times. This chain joins TRBV19 and TRBJ1-6; TRBD1 agrees at 8 bases. There are 16 residues in the CDR3. Per germline, CDR1 LNHDA and CDR2 SQIVND (reference sequence). V lost 11 bases, J lost 10 bases, and 19 bases stayed unmatched. The CDR3 DNA sequence: TGTGCCTCCACCGGACAGGGCGCTTGGAATGAATCACCCCTCCACTTT. Its translation is CASTGQGAWNESPLHF.

This clonotype was detected ten times or more. The chain has TRBV29-1 and TRBJ2-7; D is possibly TRBD1 or TRBD2 (5 bases each). The CDR3 has 12 residues. V shed 5 bases and J shed 3 bases, with 11 bases lying between them. Germline CDR1 reads SQVTM; CDR2 reads ANQGSEA. The CDR3 is CSVSGRSYEQYF. CDR3 coding DNA: TGCAGCGTTTCGGGACGGAGCTACGAGCAGTACTTC.

This clonotype was found many times. CDR3 DNA sequence: TGTGCCAGCTCTAGCGGGAACGGAGACTACGAGCAGTACTTC. Its protein product is CASSSGNGDYEQYF. The chain couples TRBV12-3 or TRBV12-4 to TRBJ2-7; 9 bases are shared with TRBD2. CDR3 length: 14 amino acids. V shed 8 bases and J 3 bases; nucleotides not matched to a gene: 8.

This clonotype was seen many times. V gene TRBV11-2 combines with J gene TRBJ2-3; 9 bases map to TRBD2. The V gene end was trimmed by 2 bases and the J gene end by 1 base; junction bases not matched to a gene: 10. Germline loops: CDR1 SGHAT, CDR2 FQNNGV. The CDR3 consists of 18 residues. DNA for the CDR3: TGTGCCAGCAGCTTATTCATAGCGGGAGTTACGGGCACAGATACGCAGTATTTT. This encodes CASSLFIAGVTGTDTQYF. The full variable domain, with the rest looked up from reference TRBV11-2 and TRBJ2-3, is EAGVAQSPRYKIIEKRQSVAFWCNPISGHATLYWYQQILGQGPKLLIQFQNNGVVDDSQLPKDRFSAERLKGVDSTLKIQPAKLEDSAVYLCASSLFIAGVTGTDTQYFGPGTRLTVL.

This clonotype has a count of ten or more. The J gene is TRBJ2-7, the V gene TRBV3-1; D is unclear. In germline, CDR1 is LGHDT, CDR2 YNNKEL (reference sequence). V was clipped by 1 base and J by 5 bases, with 9 bases between them. There are 13 residues in the CDR3. CDR3 residues: CASSQVTGDEQYF. The CDR3, as DNA: TGTGCCAGCAGCCAAGTTACGGGCGACGAGCAGTACTTC.

The V and J genes are TRBV11-2 and TRBJ2-7; possible D gene TRBD2, 5 bases. The CDR3 spans 14 residues. V was cut by 5 bases and J by 2 bases, with 13 bases left in between. Germline CDR1 is SGHAT and CDR2 is FQNNGV. The CDR3 protein is CASSAGIPPYEQYF. The CDR3 nucleotides are TGTGCCAGCAGCGCCGGGATCCCTCCCTACGAGCAGTACTTC.